This is a list of T cell receptor beta chains from one sample in a study of T cell responses to AZD1222 COVID-19 vaccine. Profiling relied on immunoSEQ multiplex PCR, and the TCRdb table lists in-frame clones only, not all of them. The sample gives about 78,000 clones, over 75% of which show up once; about 3.1% is in the top ten. Sequenced here: peripheral blood, sampled 28 days after the second AZD1222 dose. The source of these receptors is an adult who received the AZD1222 COVID-19 vaccine. Each CDR3 is given with its conserved first and last residue. A D gene is named only where the DNA matches it firmly.

d_call cdr3_length v_call cdr3_aa
. 12 TRBV4-2 CASSQLDEKLFF
TRBD1 14 TRBV2 CASSQGAKAGELFF
. 17 TRBV11-3 CASSGPGSTRVRLEQYF
. 15 TRBV19 CASSRPDVGSGELFF
. 12 TRBV12-3/TRBV12-4 CASSEINTEAFF
. 14 TRBV2 CASSYRAHNSPLHF
TRBD1 15 TRBV19 CASSTGDRVGEKLFF
. 14 TRBV6-5 CASRGRRGPYEQYF
. 14 TRBV10-3 CAISEAYSGNTIYF
. 16 TRBV7-3 CASSLTGGLPTGELFF
TRBD1 19 TRBV4-1 CASSQVRTGGLLMNTEAFF
TRBD2 16 TRBV18 CASSPTSGGVPYEQYF
. 15 TRBV19 CASQFRGLASGELFF
. 15 TRBV21-1 CASSNDQLIGEKLFF
. 15 TRBV24-1 CATSDGGRGSYEQYF
TRBD2 13 TRBV7-3 CASSLGGADTQYF
. 12 TRBV7-2 CASRTRETEAFF
TRBD1 15 TRBV9 CASSAQGQGSYGYTF
. 14 TRBV7-3 CASSFDSVGGELFF
. 14 TRBV18 CASSPQRGNEKLFF
TRBD1 15 TRBV5-1 CASSTPDRASNEAFF
. 15 TRBV7-3 CASSLGPGGNSPLHF
. 14 TRBV5-4 CASSPRAIYNEQFF
. 15 TRBV7-9 CASSPDGPSNQPQHF
. 14 TRBV24-1 CATSSVNGNQPQHF
. 17 TRBV5-6 CASSSIRWSVAKNIQYF
TRBD1 15 TRBV6-6 CASSRGDRGNSPLHF
TRBD1 14 TRBV29-1 CSVETGWTGERQFF
. 13 TRBV6-5 CASSSPLDTEAFF
. 14 TRBV27 CASSFGAYSRGYTF
TRBD1 15 TRBV5-6 CASSRTGNRNQPQHF
TRBD1 14 TRBV7-9 CASGETTGRTEAFF
. 13 TRBV6-5 CASRAQGRDGYTF
TRBD1 17 TRBV4-1 CASSQVLEQGYNQPQHF
. 15 TRBV5-1 CASSLGLFQGYEQYF
. 11 TRBV2 CASSQSDEQFF
TRBD1 15 TRBV19 CASSMIDPTGEKLFF
TRBD1 14 TRBV6-2/TRBV6-3 CASSRDSTYNEQFF
TRBD1 15 TRBV7-6 CASSLDQGAGQPQHF
. 13 TRBV19 CASSTSRRDGYTF
. 12 TRBV11-3 CASSLAQEMQFF
TRBD2 14 TRBV7-9 CASRSSGGEETQYF
TRBD2 14 TRBV10-3 CAIRSGTSGNEQFF
. 15 TRBV14 CASSQDGLAGNEQFF
TRBD2 16 TRBV5-5 CASRLGTSENTGELFF
TRBD1 15 TRBV7-2 CASSDQGAGIQPQHF
. 17 TRBV30 CAWSDRWGANTGNTIYF